This T cell receptor (beta chain) stems from a study of blood T cell repertoires in COVID-19 (dated by TCRdb to 2020 to 2022). At the level of the whole study: The collaborator samples originated in the United States, Italy and Spain and spanned the acute and convalescent phases of COVID-19. The prospective study material was composed of cDNA or gDNA derived from T cells, B-cell-depleted T cells, or PBMCs. The dataset comprised deeply sampled blood TCRbeta repertoires from subjects exposed to, actively infected with, or recovered from COVID-19. The repertoires were released in a freely available public database intended as a resource for research on the immune response to SARS-CoV-2. Samples were obtained from the ongoing ImmuneRACE study (first 160 participants) and from over 1,000 subjects provided by 6 global collaborators. Sample metadata almost always included a de-identified subject ID, COVID-19 status, age in years and sex. HLA class I and class II types, where available, came from metadata supplied by the sample provider rather than from assay-based typing. What the work shows at the level of the full study, not this receptor alone: The amount of clinical and demographic metadata varied by source and participant and was provided uncurated.

Reading from cysteine to phenylalanine, the CDR3 counts 17 amino acids. Just CDR3 DNA is preserved here, 51 bases in frame from base 1. CDR1 and CDR2 are drawn from the germline V gene: KGHSH, LQKENI. V lost 0 bases and J lost 4 bases; the stretch between them is 18 bases long. Another Seattle source contributed samples from volunteer blood donors who had recovered from COVID-19. Each collaborating institution followed its own protocols to collect whole blood in K2EDTA tubes. Collaborator samples were shipped for TCRbeta analysis as frozen whole blood, isolated PBMCs, or DNA extracted from either sample type. On this clone: Its antigen is still unknown. Base qualities are missing; no much larger clone stands one base away.

The immunoSEQ Assay, a bias-controlled multiplex PCR, was used to amplify TCRbeta CDR3 regions from genomic DNA. For the original study's pipeline: Within the assay, amplification of reference gene primers was used to estimate how many nucleated cells each sample contained. Sequence reads were collapsed and filtered to measure the absolute abundance of every unique TCRbeta CDR3 rearrangement. Productive Simpson clonality was computed per sample as the square root of Simpson's diversity index over productive rearrangements. TCRdb holds this immuneACCESS table with in-frame rearrangements only. Some clones are missing; in checked studies, unresolved V genes explain under half, and the rest has no known cause. V and J calls and clone size follow that table, whereas D and trimming were derived from the DNA. This sample has about 200,000 clones in its table, and around nine tenths of those were observed once. The ten top clones hold less than 7.5% of the sample.

This receptor chain uses TRBV18 and TRBJ1-1; confidence is insufficient to name the D gene. This TCR came from a man aged 60-69 years who had recovered from COVID-19. Sequencing was performed on peripheral blood. The DNA sequence reads TGTGCCAGCTCACCACCGACGGCGGGAAGACTGAGCACTGAAGCTTTCTTT. Its protein reads: CASSPPTAGRLSTEAFF.